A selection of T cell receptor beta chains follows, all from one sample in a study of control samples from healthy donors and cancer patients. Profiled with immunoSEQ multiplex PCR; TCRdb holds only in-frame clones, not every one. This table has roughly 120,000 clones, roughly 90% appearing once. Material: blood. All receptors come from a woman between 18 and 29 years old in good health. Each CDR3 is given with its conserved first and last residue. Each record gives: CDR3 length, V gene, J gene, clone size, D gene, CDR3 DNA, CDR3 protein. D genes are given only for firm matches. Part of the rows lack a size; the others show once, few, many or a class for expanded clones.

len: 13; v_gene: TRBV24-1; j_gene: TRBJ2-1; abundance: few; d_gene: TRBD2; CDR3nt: TGTGCCACCAGTGATTGGGGACTAGCGGAGCAGTTCTTC; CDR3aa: CATSDWGLAEQFF
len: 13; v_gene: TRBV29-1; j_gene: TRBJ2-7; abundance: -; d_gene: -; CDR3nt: TGCAGCGTTGAAGATCGGAGTACGGGGGAGCAGTACTTC; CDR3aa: CSVEDRSTGEQYF
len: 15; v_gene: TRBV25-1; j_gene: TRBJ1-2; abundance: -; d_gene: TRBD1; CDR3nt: TGTGCCAGCAGTGAAGGGACAGGGTCCGACTATGGCTACACCTTC; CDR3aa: CASSEGTGSDYGYTF
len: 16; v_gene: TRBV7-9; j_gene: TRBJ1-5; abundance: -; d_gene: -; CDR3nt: TGTGCCAGCAGCTTAGGACAGACAGATAGCAATCAGCCCCAGCATTTT; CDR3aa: CASSLGQTDSNQPQHF
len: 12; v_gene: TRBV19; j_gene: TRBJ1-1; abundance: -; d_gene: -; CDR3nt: TGTGCCAGTAGTATAGGCGGCGGGGAAGCTTTCTTT; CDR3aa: CASSIGGGEAFF
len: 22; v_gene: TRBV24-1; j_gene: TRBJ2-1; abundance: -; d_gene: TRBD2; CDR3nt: TGTGCCACCAGTGATCCCCTGCGGACTAGCGGGAAACTTTTGGGGATACAGGATGAGCAGTTCTTC; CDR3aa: CATSDPLRTSGKLLGIQDEQFF
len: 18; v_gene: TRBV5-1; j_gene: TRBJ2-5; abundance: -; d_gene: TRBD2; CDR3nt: TGCGCCAGCAGCTTCAAGACTAGCGGGAGGGCCTGGCAAGAGACCCAGTACTTC; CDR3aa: CASSFKTSGRAWQETQYF
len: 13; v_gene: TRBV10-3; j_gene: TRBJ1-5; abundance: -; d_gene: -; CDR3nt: TGTGCCATCAGTGAGTATAGCAATCAGCCCCAGCATTTT; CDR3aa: CAISEYSNQPQHF
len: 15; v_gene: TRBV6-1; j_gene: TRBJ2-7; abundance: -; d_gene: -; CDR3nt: TGTGCCAGCAGTGAATTGTCCGGACAACGGGACGAGCAGTACTTC; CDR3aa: CASSELSGQRDEQYF
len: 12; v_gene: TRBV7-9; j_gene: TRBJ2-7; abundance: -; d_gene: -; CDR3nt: TGTGCCAGCAGCACAGACCGATACGAGCAGTACTTC; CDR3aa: CASSTDRYEQYF
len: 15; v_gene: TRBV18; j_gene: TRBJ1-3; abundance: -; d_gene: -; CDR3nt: TGTGCCAGCTCACCAAACGGGTTTGCTGGAAACACCATATATTTT; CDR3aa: CASSPNGFAGNTIYF
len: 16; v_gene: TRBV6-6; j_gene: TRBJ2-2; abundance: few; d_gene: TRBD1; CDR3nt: TGTGCCAGCACATTGGACAGGGGGCGGGACACCGGGGAGCTGTTTTTT; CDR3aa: CASTLDRGRDTGELFF
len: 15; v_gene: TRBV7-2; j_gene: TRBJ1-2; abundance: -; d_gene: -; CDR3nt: TGTGCCAGCAGCTTAGGGCGGAGTCAGATTTATGGCTACACCTTC; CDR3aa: CASSLGRSQIYGYTF
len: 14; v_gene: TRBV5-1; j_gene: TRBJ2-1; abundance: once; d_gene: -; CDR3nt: TGCGCCAGCAGCTTGACTAGCTCCTACAATGAGCAGTTCTTC; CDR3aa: CASSLTSSYNEQFF
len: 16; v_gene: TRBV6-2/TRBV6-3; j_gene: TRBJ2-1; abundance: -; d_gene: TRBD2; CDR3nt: TGTGCCAGCAGCCGACAGGGACTAGCGGGAGCTAGGGAGCAGTTCTTC; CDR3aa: CASSRQGLAGAREQFF
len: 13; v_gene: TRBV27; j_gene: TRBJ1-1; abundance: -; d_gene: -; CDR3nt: TGTGCCAGCAGTTTATGGGGGAACACTGAAGCTTTCTTT; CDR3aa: CASSLWGNTEAFF
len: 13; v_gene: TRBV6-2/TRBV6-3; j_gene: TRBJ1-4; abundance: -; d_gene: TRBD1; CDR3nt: TGTGCCAGCAGTTACTCGTTACTACAGGGGCTGTTTTTT; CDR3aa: CASSYSLLQGLFF
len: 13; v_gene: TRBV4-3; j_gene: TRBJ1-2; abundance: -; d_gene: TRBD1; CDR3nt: TGCGCCAGCAGTCCCGGGACAGGGGCAGGCTACACCTTC; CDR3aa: CASSPGTGAGYTF
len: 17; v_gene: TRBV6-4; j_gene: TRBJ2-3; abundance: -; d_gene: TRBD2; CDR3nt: TGTGCCAGCAGTGACACCCCTGCGGGGGGAACTTCGGATACGCAGTATTTT; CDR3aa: CASSDTPAGGTSDTQYF
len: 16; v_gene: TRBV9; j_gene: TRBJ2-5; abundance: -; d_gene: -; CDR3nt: TGTGCCAGCAGCCCTAGTCAACCAGTTGCCCAAGAGACCCAGTACTTC; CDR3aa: CASSPSQPVAQETQYF
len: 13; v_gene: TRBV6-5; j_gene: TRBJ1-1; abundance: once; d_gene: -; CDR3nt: TGTGCCAGCAGTTACTCGATAGCCACTGAAGCTTTCTTT; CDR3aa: CASSYSIATEAFF
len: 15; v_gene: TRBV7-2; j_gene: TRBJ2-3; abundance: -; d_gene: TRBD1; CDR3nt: TGTGCCAGCAGCTTAGTCGGGACAGGGTACGATACGCAGTATTTT; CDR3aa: CASSLVGTGYDTQYF
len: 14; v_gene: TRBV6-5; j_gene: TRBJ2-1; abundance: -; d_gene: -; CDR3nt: TGTGCCAGTATTACAGGACCTTCCTACAATGAGCAGTTCTTC; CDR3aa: CASITGPSYNEQFF
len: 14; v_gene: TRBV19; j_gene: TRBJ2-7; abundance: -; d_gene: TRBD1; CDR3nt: TGTGCCAGTAGTCCGGGGACAGGGCCCTACGAGCAGTACTTC; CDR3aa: CASSPGTGPYEQYF
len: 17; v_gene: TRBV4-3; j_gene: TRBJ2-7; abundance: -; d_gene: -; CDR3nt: TGCGCCAGCAGCCAAGTCGCTCATGGGAGCCTAGGCTACGAGCAGTACTTC; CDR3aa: CASSQVAHGSLGYEQYF